These 8 T cell receptor beta chains were sequenced from one sample in a study of cytotoxic CD8 clonotypes in ibrutinib-treated CLL. Only in-frame clones appear in the TCRdb table, and some are missing; sequencing was by immunoSEQ multiplex PCR. The profile shows approximately 100,000 clones, roughly three quarters of them singletons. Sequencing was performed on PBMCs, taken after 24 months of ibrutinib treatment. The source is a human donor with chronic lymphocytic leukemia.

The chain joins TRBV28 to TRBJ1-2; a weak D match, TRBD1 (5 bases). The germline V and J ends were trimmed by 3 bases and 8 bases, with 13 bases remaining between them. The CDR3 has 13 amino acids. Germline V gene lookup returns CDR1 MDHEN and CDR2 SYDVKM. CDR3 DNA: TGTGCCAGCAGTTTTGTGGGGCGCGGAGGCTACACCTTC. Protein sequence: CASSFVGRGGYTF.

V and J are TRBV27 and TRBJ2-3, with 7 positions matching TRBD1. Trimming removed 5 bases from V and 1 base from J; junction bases left unmatched: 12. Germline V gives CDR1 MNHEY, CDR2 SMNVEV (reference sequence). This CDR3 is 17 amino acids long. The CDR3 region is CASSRGKGARGTDTQYF. DNA of the CDR3: TGTGCCAGCAGTCGGGGCAAGGGGGCGCGAGGCACAGATACGCAGTATTTT.

V is TRBV5-1 and J is TRBJ1-1; 8 nucleotides line up with TRBD1. With 4 bases clipped from V and 1 base from J, the junction kept 6 bases outside the gene matches. Germline loops: CDR1 SGHRS, CDR2 YFSETQ. This CDR3 contains 15 residues. The CDR3 DNA reads TGCGCCAGCAGCCGGCAGGGGGCGGGGAACACTGAAGCTTTCTTT. Translated, it gives CASSRQGAGNTEAFF.

The chain combines TRBV28 with TRBJ1-5; TRBD1 matches at 8 bases. Trimming removed 6 bases from V and 2 bases from J; junction bases left unmatched: 18. The CDR3 is made up of 19 amino acids. Germline V gene lookup returns CDR1 MDHEN and CDR2 SYDVKM. The chain's CDR3 is CASSRQTGARWYGNQPQHF. CDR3 nucleotides: TGTGCCAGCAGCCGTCAGACAGGGGCGAGATGGTACGGCAATCAGCCCCAGCATTTT.

V usage is TRBV9 and J usage is TRBJ1-4; unclear D gene. Trimming removed 0 bases from V and 7 bases from J, with 7 bases in between. Germline V gene sequence: CDR1 SGDLS, CDR2 YYNGEE. The CDR3 is 13 amino acids. CDR3 in DNA: TGTGCCAGCAGCGTAGACAGTGGTGAAAAACTGTTTTTT. Translating it yields CASSVDSGEKLFF.

The J gene is TRBJ2-5, the V gene TRBV11-3, with D unclear. The ends were cut back, 5 bases at V and 5 bases at J, with 21 bases in the middle. CDR3 length: 16 residues. The V gene's germline CDR1 is SGHNT and CDR2 YENEEA. The CDR3 loop reads CASSTSTGPWVETQYF. Here the CDR3 DNA reads TGTGCCAGCAGCACATCGACCGGACCCTGGGTTGAGACCCAGTACTTC.

This rearrangement joins TRBV5-1 to TRBJ1-4; D may be TRBD1 (5 bases). V was clipped by 3 bases and J by 8 bases, with 14 bases between them. The CDR3 sequence is 14 residues long. CDR1 and CDR2 from the germline V gene are SGHRS and YFSETQ. DNA for the CDR3: TGCGCCAGCAGCTCGGGACGGACGAGGGAAAAACTGTTTTTT. Protein product: CASSSGRTREKLFF.

This chain uses TRBV5-4 with TRBJ2-1; TRBD2 matches 7 bases. From germline, CDR1 is SGHNT and CDR2 YYREEE (reference sequence). V lost 3 bases to trimming and J lost 8 bases; unmatched junction nucleotides: 17. There are 17 residues in the CDR3. CDR3 amino acids: CASSSGRSSGATYEQFF. DNA of the CDR3: TGTGCCAGCAGCTCCGGACGGTCGAGCGGGGCTACATATGAGCAGTTCTTC.